What follows are 11 T cell receptor beta chains derived from one specimen sequenced in a study of CD8 T cells in Susac syndrome. Random-hexamer reverse transcription was applied to roughly 0.5 to 1 ug RNA. TCRdb reprocessed the immunoSEQ multiplex PCR reads with MiXCR, giving one entry per CDR3 protein. Counted here are more than 200,000 distinct CDR3 sequences, about 95% occurring once; the ten biggest clones make up about 0.14%. Source material: CD4+ T cells from PBMCs. These receptors all stem from a human donor with Susac syndrome.

This sequence joins TRBV30 and TRBJ1-4; D is ambiguous. Germline-derived CDR1 and CDR2 are GTSNPN and SVGIG (reference sequence). The V end lost 3 bases, the J end lost 7 bases, and 9 bases lay between the germline ends. This CDR3 contains 12 residues. The CDR3 coding sequence is TGTGCCTGGAGCCGGCCAGGTGAAAAACTGTTTTTT. Its translation: CAWSRPGEKLFF.

The chain combines TRBV6-6 with TRBJ2-1, with D tentatively TRBD1 (6 bases). Per germline, CDR1 MNHNY and CDR2 SVGAGI (reference sequence). This CDR3 contains 14 residues. V shed 6 bases and J shed 5 bases, with 14 bases lying between them. The CDR3 nucleotides read TGTGCCAGCAGCTCGGCCGACAGGAACAATGAGCAGTTCTTC. Encoded protein: CASSSADRNNEQFF.

The CDR3 region has the DNA TGTGCCAGCAGTCACAGGGTGGGCACTGAAGCTTTCTTT. Its translation: CASSHRVGTEAFF. This chain links TRBV5-6 with TRBJ1-1; TRBD1 might be the D (6 bases). There are 13 residues in the CDR3. Germline V gene sequence: CDR1 SGHDT, CDR2 YYEEEE. The V gene lost 5 bases and the J gene lost 4 bases, with 12 bases spanning the gap.

The V gene is TRBV5-1, the J gene TRBJ2-6, with TRBD1 identical over 7 bases. CDR1 and CDR2 from the germline V gene are SGHRS and YFSETQ. CDR3 size: 15 residues. The ends lost 4 bases at V and 4 bases at J; junction bases unmatched: 5. The CDR3 here is CASSRTGAGANVLTF. CDR3 bases: TGCGCCAGCAGCCGAACAGGGGCCGGGGCCAACGTCCTGACTTTC.

The V and J genes are TRBV7-2 and TRBJ2-7; the D is unclear. The CDR3 spans 13 residues. The germline V gene has CDR1 SGHTA and CDR2 FQGNSA. V was trimmed by 1 base and J by 1 base, leaving 5 bases between them. The CDR3 is CASSLDHSYEQYF. Written as DNA, the CDR3 is TGTGCCAGCAGCTTAGATCATTCCTACGAGCAGTACTTC.

The V call is TRBV20-1, the J call TRBJ1-4; a possible D gene is TRBD1 (5 bases). Germline V lookup: CDR1 DFQATT, CDR2 SNEGSKA (reference sequence). V lost 7 bases and J 3 bases, leaving 15 bases between the germline ends. This CDR3 has 14 residues. Here the CDR3 DNA reads TGCAGTGGGACCGAGGGGTTGGCTAATGAAAAACTGTTTTTT. Its translation: CSGTEGLANEKLFF.

The chain carries TRBV9 and TRBJ1-1; no definite D call. The V gene's germline CDR1 is SGDLS and CDR2 YYNGEE. This CDR3 spans 13 amino acids. With 4 bases removed from V and 6 bases from J, the gap between germline ends came to 13 bases. The CDR3 nucleotides are TGTGCCAGCAGCTCCTCCAGCACGTCTGAAGCTTTCTTT. Translation: CASSSSSTSEAFF.

The chain recombines TRBV9 with TRBJ2-2; 7 positions agree with TRBD1. The CDR3 contains 14 residues. Trimming cost V 4 bases and J 5 bases; bases outside gene matches: 5. The germline gives CDR1 SGDLS, CDR2 YYNGEE. The CDR3 protein is CASSSAQGTGELFF. For the CDR3, the DNA is TGTGCCAGCAGCTCTGCACAGGGGACCGGGGAGCTGTTTTTT.

This chain connects TRBV25-1 to TRBJ1-2; tentative D call: TRBD1 (5 bases). With 1 base removed from V and 4 bases from J, the gap between germline ends came to 7 bases. CDR3 length: 13 amino acids. Germline assignment: CDR1 MGHDK and CDR2 SYGVNS. CDR3 bases: TGTGCCAGCAGTGAATTAAGGGGCTATGGCTACACCTTC. Translating gives CASSELRGYGYTF.

The V gene is TRBV2, the J gene TRBJ1-1; D is unresolved. V was cut by 5 bases and J by 1 base, with 11 bases left in between. This CDR3 has 14 residues. Per the germline V gene, CDR1 is SNHLY and CDR2 is FYNNEI. In DNA form, the CDR3 reads TGTGCCAGCAGTTTTGGGCACAAGAACACTGAAGCTTTCTTT. It yields the protein CASSFGHKNTEAFF.

This sequence joins TRBV4-3 and TRBJ2-5, with 8 bases fitting TRBD2. CDR1 is LGHNA, CDR2 YSLEER, per germline. With 1 base clipped from V and 5 bases from J, the junction kept 9 bases outside the gene matches. The CDR3 consists of 16 residues. The CDR3 DNA is TGCGCCAGCAGCCAAGGGGGGAGCGGGGGCTGGGAGACCCAGTACTTC. Its protein is CASSQGGSGGWETQYF.